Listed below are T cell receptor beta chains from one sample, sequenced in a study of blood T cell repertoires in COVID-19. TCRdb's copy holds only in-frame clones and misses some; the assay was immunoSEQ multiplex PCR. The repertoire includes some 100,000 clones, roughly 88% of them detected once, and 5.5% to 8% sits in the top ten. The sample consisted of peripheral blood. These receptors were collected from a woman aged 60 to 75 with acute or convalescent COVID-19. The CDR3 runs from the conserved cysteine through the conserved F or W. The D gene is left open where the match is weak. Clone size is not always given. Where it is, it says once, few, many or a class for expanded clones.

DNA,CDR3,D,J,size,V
TGTGCCAGCAGCGAATCGACTAGGGGGAACACCGGGGAGCTGTTTTTT,CASSESTRGNTGELFF,-,TRBJ2-2,-,TRBV7-9
TGTGCCAGCAGTTTTCTAGCGGGAGGCCCGCAGTTCTTC,CASSFLAGGPQFF,TRBD2,TRBJ2-1,-,TRBV12-3/TRBV12-4
TGTGCCAGCCGCCCGGGGGGCAGTGGAACCGGGGAGCTGTTTTTT,CASRPGGSGTGELFF,-,TRBJ2-2,-,TRBV11-2
TGCGCCAGCAGCTTGGAAGGCGGCGAAAAACTGTTTTTT,CASSLEGGEKLFF,-,TRBJ1-4,-,TRBV5-1
TGTGCCAGCAGCCAAGATATACTAGCCGATACGCAGTATTTT,CASSQDILADTQYF,-,TRBJ2-3,-,TRBV4-2
TGTGCCAGCAGCCAAGAGGCGGGCCCCTCTGGAAACACCATATATTTT,CASSQEAGPSGNTIYF,-,TRBJ1-3,-,TRBV14
TGTGCCAGCAGCCGGACTTTATATAATTCACCCCTCCACTTT,CASSRTLYNSPLHF,-,TRBJ1-6,few,TRBV27
TGTGCCATCAGTGAGTATCGGGAGGGTTACGAGCAGTACTTC,CAISEYREGYEQYF,TRBD2,TRBJ2-7,-,TRBV10-3
TGTGCCAGCAGCCAAGTGGGGGGACTAGCGGGGTTTCGGTCCTACAATGAGCAGTTCTTC,CASSQVGGLAGFRSYNEQFF,TRBD2,TRBJ2-1,-,TRBV3-1/TRBV3-2
TGTGCCACCAGTGACTCAGGGGGAGGAATCACAGATACGCAGTATTTT,CATSDSGGGITDTQYF,-,TRBJ2-3,-,TRBV24-1
TGTGCCACCAGCAGAGACAGGGTTTCCTACGAGCAGTACTTC,CATSRDRVSYEQYF,-,TRBJ2-7,-,TRBV15
TGTGCCAGCGGCCAGAGCGGGAAGGGTGAGCAGTTCTTC,CASGQSGKGEQFF,TRBD2,TRBJ2-1,-,TRBV25-1
TGTGCCAGCACCCCAAGAGCGGCCCTTATGAACACTGAAGCTTTCTTT,CASTPRAALMNTEAFF,-,TRBJ1-1,-,TRBV7-8
TGCGCCAGCAGCTACAACAGGGGCAACACTGAAGCTTTCTTT,CASSYNRGNTEAFF,TRBD1,TRBJ1-1,once,TRBV5-1
TGTGCCACCAGCAGAGATCAACAGGGGGTCAATCAGCCCCAGCATTTT,CATSRDQQGVNQPQHF,TRBD1,TRBJ1-5,-,TRBV15
TGTGCCAGCAGTTTATTGGGGGACAGGTCAAATCAGCCCCAGCATTTT,CASSLLGDRSNQPQHF,TRBD1,TRBJ1-5,-,TRBV28
TGCGCCAGCAGTCAGCACCGGGACAGCAAGAAGGCAGATACGCAGTATTTT,CASSQHRDSKKADTQYF,TRBD1,TRBJ2-3,-,TRBV23-1
TGTGCCAGCAGCCCTCCAGCGGCCTACGAGCAGTACTTC,CASSPPAAYEQYF,-,TRBJ2-7,-,TRBV7-9
TGTGCCAGCTCACCAGAATCCGGGACAACGGCCCCAGTATATTTT,CASSPESGTTAPVYF,-,TRBJ1-3,few,TRBV18
TGTGCCAGCAGCTTGGGCCTACCAGGAGAGACCCAGTACTTC,CASSLGLPGETQYF,-,TRBJ2-5,-,TRBV5-5
TGTGCCAGCAGCCGGACAGGGTTTAGCAATCAGCCCCAGCATTTT,CASSRTGFSNQPQHF,TRBD1,TRBJ1-5,-,TRBV7-2
TGTGCCAGCAGCCCCGGGACACTGATGAACACTGAAGCTTTCTTT,CASSPGTLMNTEAFF,-,TRBJ1-1,-,TRBV11-3
TGTGCCAGCAGCGTAGGGCAGCTAGCTAACTATGGCTACACCTTC,CASSVGQLANYGYTF,-,TRBJ1-2,-,TRBV9
TGTGCCAGCAGCCCCCTCACAGGGATGGAGGGCACAGATACGCAGTATTTT,CASSPLTGMEGTDTQYF,-,TRBJ2-3,-,TRBV3-1/TRBV3-2
TGTGCCAGCGGCCCTGGGGCCAACGTCCTGACTTTC,CASGPGANVLTF,-,TRBJ2-6,-,TRBV11-2
TGTGCCAGCAGTTTACGACTGAATAGCAATCAGCCCCAGCATTTT,CASSLRLNSNQPQHF,-,TRBJ1-5,-,TRBV27
TGTGCCAGCAATTATCTAGACGGTAGTGAGCAGTTCTTC,CASNYLDGSEQFF,-,TRBJ2-1,-,TRBV2
TGTGCCAGCAGGCTACAGGGGGGCAATCAGCCCCAGCATTTT,CASRLQGGNQPQHF,TRBD1,TRBJ1-5,-,TRBV27
TGCGCCAGCAGCTTAGGAGGACTCCGCACCAGGGAGACCCAGTACTTC,CASSLGGLRTRETQYF,-,TRBJ2-5,-,TRBV5-1
TGTGCCAGCAGCCAAGATGGGATAGCGGGCACAGATACGCAGTATTTT,CASSQDGIAGTDTQYF,-,TRBJ2-3,-,TRBV3-1/TRBV3-2
TGTGCCAGCAGCCTACGGACGGGGACAGATACGCAGTATTTT,CASSLRTGTDTQYF,-,TRBJ2-3,-,TRBV3-1/TRBV3-2
TGTGCCAGCAAGGACAGGGTGGGCAATCAGCCCCAGCATTTT,CASKDRVGNQPQHF,TRBD1,TRBJ1-5,-,TRBV28
TGTGCCAGCAGCTTAGACAGGGGGACTGAAGCTTTCTTT,CASSLDRGTEAFF,TRBD1,TRBJ1-1,-,TRBV11-2
TGTGCCAGCAGTTACGGGACAGGGGGCGGCAATGAAAAACTGTTTTTT,CASSYGTGGGNEKLFF,TRBD1,TRBJ1-4,-,TRBV6-5
TGTGCCAGCAGCTTAGATTTAACTAGCGGGATTGAGCAGTTCTTC,CASSLDLTSGIEQFF,TRBD2,TRBJ2-1,-,TRBV11-3
TGTGCCAGCAGTTCAGGGGGCGCTGGAACCGGGGAGCTGTTTTTT,CASSSGGAGTGELFF,TRBD1,TRBJ2-2,-,TRBV28
TGTGCCAGCAGTGAGCGGGCCAGCACAGATACGCAGTATTTT,CASSERASTDTQYF,-,TRBJ2-3,few,TRBV6-1
TGTGCCAGCAGTAGATCCGGGACAGGGGGTTGGGAGACCCAGTACTTC,CASSRSGTGGWETQYF,TRBD1,TRBJ2-5,-,TRBV3-1/TRBV3-2
TGTGCCAGAAGCTTAGCGGGACTCTTCTACAATGAGCAGTTCTTC,CARSLAGLFYNEQFF,-,TRBJ2-1,-,TRBV7-5
TGTGCCAGCAGCCTAGGACAGGGTTGGGGAGAGACCCAGTACTTC,CASSLGQGWGETQYF,TRBD1,TRBJ2-5,-,TRBV6-5
TGTGCCAGCAGTTCCTCAGGACAGACCGGGGAGCTGTTTTTT,CASSSSGQTGELFF,-,TRBJ2-2,-,TRBV28
TGTGCCAGCAGTGTTGGGTGGACTAGCGGACCGAATGAGCAGTTCTTC,CASSVGWTSGPNEQFF,TRBD2,TRBJ2-1,-,TRBV2
TGCGCCAGCAGCCAGGGACAGGACTTGGAGACCCAGTACTTC,CASSQGQDLETQYF,TRBD1,TRBJ2-5,-,TRBV4-1
TGTGCCACCAGCAGACAGGGTTGGGAAAAACTGTTTTTT,CATSRQGWEKLFF,-,TRBJ1-4,-,TRBV15
TGTGCCAGCAGCGACGGACAGGGCCAGAAACTGTTTTTT,CASSDGQGQKLFF,TRBD1,TRBJ1-4,-,TRBV9